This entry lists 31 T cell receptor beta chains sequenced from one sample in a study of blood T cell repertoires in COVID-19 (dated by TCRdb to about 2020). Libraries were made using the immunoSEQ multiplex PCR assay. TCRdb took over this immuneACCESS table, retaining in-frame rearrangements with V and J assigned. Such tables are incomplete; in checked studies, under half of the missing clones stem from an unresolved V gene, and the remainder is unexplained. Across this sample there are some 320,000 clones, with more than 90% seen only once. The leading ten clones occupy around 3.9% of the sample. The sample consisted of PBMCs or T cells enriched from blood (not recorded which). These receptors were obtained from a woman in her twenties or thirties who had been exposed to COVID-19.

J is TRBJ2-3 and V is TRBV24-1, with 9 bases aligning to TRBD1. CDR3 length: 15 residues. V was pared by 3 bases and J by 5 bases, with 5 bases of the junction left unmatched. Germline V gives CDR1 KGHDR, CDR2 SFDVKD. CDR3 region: CATSDTTGGRDTQYF. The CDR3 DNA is TGTGCCACCAGTGATACGACAGGGGGTAGAGATACGCAGTATTTT.

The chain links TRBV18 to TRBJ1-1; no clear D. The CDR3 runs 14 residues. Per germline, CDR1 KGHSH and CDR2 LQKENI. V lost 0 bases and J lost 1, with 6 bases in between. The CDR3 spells CASSPPYRNTEAFF. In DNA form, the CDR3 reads TGTGCCAGCTCACCACCCTACAGGAACACTGAAGCTTTCTTT.

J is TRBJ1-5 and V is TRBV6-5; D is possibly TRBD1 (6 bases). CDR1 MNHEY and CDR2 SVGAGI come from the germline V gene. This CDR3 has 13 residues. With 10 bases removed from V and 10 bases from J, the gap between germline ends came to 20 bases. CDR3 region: CATRTEAHGPQHF. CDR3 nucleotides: TGTGCCACCCGGACAGAGGCGCACGGACCCCAGCATTTT.

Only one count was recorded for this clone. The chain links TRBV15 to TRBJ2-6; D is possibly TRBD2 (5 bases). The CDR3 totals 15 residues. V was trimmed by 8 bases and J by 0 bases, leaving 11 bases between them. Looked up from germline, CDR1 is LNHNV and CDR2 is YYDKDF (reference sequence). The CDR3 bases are TGTGCCACCTGCGAGGGATACTCTGGGGCCAACGTCCTGACTTTC. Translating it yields CATCEGYSGANVLTF.

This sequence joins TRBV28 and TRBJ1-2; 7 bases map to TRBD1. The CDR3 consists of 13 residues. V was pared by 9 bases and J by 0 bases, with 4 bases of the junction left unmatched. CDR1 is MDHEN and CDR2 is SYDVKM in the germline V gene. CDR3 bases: TGTGCCAGTCGGGACAGTTCTAACTATGGCTACACCTTC. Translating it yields CASRDSSNYGYTF.

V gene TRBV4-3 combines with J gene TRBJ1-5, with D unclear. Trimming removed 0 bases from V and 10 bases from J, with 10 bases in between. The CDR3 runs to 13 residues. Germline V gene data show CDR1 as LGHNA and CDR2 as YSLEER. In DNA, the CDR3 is TGCGCCAGCAGCCAAGATTGGAGGGATCCCCAGCATTTT. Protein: CASSQDWRDPQHF.

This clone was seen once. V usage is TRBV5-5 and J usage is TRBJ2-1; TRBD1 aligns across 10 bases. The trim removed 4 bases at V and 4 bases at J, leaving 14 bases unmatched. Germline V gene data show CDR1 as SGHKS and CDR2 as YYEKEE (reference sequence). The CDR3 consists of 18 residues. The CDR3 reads CASSGAIPPGQGYNEQFF. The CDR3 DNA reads TGTGCCAGCAGCGGAGCCATACCCCCGGGACAGGGGTACAATGAGCAGTTCTTC.

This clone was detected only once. CDR3 sequence reads: CAIMASGGDNEQFF. CDR3 bases: TGTGCCATCATGGCTAGCGGGGGGGACAATGAGCAGTTCTTC. This chain links TRBV10-3 with TRBJ2-1; 12 bases line up with TRBD2. V was clipped by 7 bases and J by 5 bases; unmatched bases: 3. CDR1 is ENHRY and CDR2 is SYGVKD in the germline V gene. The CDR3 runs to 14 residues.

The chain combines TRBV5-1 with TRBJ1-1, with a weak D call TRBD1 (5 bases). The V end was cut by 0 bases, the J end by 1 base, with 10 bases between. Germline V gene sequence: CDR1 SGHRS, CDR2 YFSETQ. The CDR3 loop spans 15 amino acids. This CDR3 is CASSLANRWNTEAFF. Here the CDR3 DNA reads TGCGCCAGCAGCTTGGCAAACAGGTGGAACACTGAAGCTTTCTTT.

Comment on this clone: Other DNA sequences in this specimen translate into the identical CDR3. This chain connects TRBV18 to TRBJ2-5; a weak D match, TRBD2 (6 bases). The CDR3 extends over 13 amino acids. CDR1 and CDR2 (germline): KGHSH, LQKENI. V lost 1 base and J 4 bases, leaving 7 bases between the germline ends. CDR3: CASSPLGGETQYF. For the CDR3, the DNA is TGTGCCAGCTCACCACTGGGGGGAGAGACCCAGTACTTC.

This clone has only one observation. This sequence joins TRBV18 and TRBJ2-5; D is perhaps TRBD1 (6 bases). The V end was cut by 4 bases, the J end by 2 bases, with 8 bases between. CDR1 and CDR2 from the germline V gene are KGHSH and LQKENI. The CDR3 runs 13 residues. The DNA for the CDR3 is TGTGCCAGCTCACAGGGGGTGCAAGAGACCCAGTACTTC. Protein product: CASSQGVQETQYF.

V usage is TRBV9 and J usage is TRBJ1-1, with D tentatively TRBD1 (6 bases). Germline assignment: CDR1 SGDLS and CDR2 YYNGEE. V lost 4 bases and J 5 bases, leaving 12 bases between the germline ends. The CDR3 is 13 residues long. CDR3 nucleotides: TGTGCCAGCAGCTCTCAGAGGGGGACTGAAGCTTTCTTT. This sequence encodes CASSSQRGTEAFF.

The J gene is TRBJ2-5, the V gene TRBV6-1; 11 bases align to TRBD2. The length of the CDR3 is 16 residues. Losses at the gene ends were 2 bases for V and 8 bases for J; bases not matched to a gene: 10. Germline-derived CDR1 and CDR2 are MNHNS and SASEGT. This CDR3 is CASSERASGGISTQYF. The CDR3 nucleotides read TGTGCCAGCAGTGAAAGGGCTAGCGGGGGGATTTCTACCCAGTACTTC.

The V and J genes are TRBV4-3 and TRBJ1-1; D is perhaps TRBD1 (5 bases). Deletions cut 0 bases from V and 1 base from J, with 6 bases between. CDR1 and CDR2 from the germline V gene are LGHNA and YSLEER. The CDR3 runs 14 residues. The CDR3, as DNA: TGCGCCAGCAGCCAAGATGACAGGAACACTGAAGCTTTCTTT. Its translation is CASSQDDRNTEAFF.

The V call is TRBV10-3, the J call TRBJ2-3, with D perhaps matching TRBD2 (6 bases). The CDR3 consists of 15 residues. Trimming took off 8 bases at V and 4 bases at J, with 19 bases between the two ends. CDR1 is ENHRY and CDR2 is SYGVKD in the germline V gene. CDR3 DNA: TGTGCCATCGCGAACGAGCGGGCGGGCTCAGATACGCAGTATTTT. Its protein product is CAIANERAGSDTQYF.

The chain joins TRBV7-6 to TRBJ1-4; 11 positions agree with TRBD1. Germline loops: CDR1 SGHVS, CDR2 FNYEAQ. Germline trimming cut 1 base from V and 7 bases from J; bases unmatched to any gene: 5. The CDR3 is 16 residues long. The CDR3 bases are TGTGCCAGCAGCTTAGAGGCGGGACAGGGGGTTGAAAAACTGTTTTTT. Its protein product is CASSLEAGQGVEKLFF.

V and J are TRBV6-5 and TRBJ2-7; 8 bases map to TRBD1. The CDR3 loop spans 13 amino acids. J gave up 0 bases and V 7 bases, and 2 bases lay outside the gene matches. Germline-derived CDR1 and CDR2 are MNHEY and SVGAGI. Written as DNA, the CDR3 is TGTGCCAGCATCGGACAGGGCTCCTACGAGCAGTACTTC. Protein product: CASIGQGSYEQYF.

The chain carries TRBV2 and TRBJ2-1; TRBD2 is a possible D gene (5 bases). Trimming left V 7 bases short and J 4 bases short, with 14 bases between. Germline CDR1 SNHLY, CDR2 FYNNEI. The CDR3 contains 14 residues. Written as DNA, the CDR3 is TGTGCCAGCACCGGGGATTTAGTATACAATGAGCAGTTCTTC. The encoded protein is CASTGDLVYNEQFF.

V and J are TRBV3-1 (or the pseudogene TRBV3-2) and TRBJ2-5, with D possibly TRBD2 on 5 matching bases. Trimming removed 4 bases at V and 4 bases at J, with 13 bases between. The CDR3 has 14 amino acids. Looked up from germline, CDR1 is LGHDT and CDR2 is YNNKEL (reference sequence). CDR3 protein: CASSLRTAGETQYF. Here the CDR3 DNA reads TGTGCCAGCAGCCTAAGGACGGCGGGAGAGACCCAGTACTTC.

The CDR3 reads CASSQQGTGNEKLFF. For the CDR3, the DNA is TGCGCCAGCAGCCAACAAGGGACAGGTAATGAAAAACTGTTTTTT. The chain combines TRBV4-1 with TRBJ1-4; 8 bases line up with TRBD1. The CDR3 is made up of 15 amino acids. Germline V gene data show CDR1 as MGHRA and CDR2 as YSYEKL. V lost 2 bases and J lost 4; bases outside the gene matches: 3.

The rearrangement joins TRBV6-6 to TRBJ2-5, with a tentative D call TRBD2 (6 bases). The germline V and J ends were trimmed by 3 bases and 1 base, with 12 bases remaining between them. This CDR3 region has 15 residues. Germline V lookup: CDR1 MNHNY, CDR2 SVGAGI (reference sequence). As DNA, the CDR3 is TGTGCCAGCAGTTATGGGGGGTCCCCCCAAGAGACCCAGTACTTC. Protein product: CASSYGGSPQETQYF.

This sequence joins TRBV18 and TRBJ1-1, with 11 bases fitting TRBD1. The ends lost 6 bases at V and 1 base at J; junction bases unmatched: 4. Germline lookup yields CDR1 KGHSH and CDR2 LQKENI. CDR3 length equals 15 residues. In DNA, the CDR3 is TGTGCCAGCTCGCCGGGACAGGGGGAGAACACTGAAGCTTTCTTT. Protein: CASSPGQGENTEAFF.

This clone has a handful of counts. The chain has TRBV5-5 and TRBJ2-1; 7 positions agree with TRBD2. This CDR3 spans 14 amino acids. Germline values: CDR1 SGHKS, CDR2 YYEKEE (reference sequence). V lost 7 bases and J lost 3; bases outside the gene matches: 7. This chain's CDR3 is CASLLAIDYNEQFF. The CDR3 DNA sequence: TGTGCCAGCCTACTAGCGATCGACTACAATGAGCAGTTCTTC. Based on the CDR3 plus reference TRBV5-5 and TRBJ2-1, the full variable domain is DAGVTQSPTHLIKTRGQQVTLRCSPISGHKSVSWYQQVLGQGPQFIFQYYEKEERGRGNFPDRFSARQFPNYSSELNVNALLLGDSALYLCASLLAIDYNEQFFGPGTRLTVL.

The CDR3 nucleotides read TGTGCCAGCAGTGAAATTCGTACAGGGAGAAACACCATATATTTT. This gives the protein CASSEIRTGRNTIYF. V usage is TRBV6-1 and J usage is TRBJ1-3; maybe TRBD1 (6 bases). The CDR3 is 15 amino acids. Germline CDR1 MNHNS, CDR2 SASEGT. Trimming took 2 bases from V and 5 from J, leaving 13 bases between them.

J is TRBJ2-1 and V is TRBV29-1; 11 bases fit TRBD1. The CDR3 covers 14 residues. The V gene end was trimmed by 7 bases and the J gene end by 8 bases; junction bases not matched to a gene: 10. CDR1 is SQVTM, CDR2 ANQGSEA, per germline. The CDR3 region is CSGFSGTGGDEQFF. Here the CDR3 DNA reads TGCAGCGGGTTTTCCGGGACAGGGGGGGATGAGCAGTTCTTC.

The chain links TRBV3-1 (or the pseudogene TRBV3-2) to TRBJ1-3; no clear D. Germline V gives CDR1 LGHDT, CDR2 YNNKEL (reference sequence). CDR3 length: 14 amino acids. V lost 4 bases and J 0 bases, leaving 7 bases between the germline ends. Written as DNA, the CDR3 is TGTGCCAGCAGCCGTGTTCTCTCTGGAAACACCATATATTTT. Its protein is CASSRVLSGNTIYF.

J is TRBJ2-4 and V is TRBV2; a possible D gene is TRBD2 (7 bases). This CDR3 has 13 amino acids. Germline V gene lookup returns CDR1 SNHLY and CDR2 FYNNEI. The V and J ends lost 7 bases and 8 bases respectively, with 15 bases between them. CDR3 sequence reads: CASNFRGGDIQYF. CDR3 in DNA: TGTGCCAGCAATTTCAGAGGGGGGGACATTCAGTACTTC.

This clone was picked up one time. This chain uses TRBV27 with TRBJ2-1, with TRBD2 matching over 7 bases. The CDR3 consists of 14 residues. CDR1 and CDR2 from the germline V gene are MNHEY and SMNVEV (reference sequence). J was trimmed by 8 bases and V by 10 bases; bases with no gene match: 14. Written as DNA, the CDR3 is TGTGCCACCCTCCCCTGGGGGGGGTCAGATGAGCAGTTCTTC. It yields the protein CATLPWGGSDEQFF.

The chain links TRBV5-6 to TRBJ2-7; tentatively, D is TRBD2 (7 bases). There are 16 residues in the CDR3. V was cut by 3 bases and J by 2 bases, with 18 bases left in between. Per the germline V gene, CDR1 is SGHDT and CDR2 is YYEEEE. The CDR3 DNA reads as TGTGCCAGCAGCTCCCGAGGGGGGGCCAGGGCCTACGAGCAGTACTTC. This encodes CASSSRGGARAYEQYF.

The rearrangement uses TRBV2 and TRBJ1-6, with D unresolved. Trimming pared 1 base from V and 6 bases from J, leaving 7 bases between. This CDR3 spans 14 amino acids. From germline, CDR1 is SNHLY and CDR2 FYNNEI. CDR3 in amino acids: CASSEVLLNSPLHF. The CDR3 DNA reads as TGTGCCAGCAGTGAAGTGTTACTTAATTCACCCCTCCACTTT.

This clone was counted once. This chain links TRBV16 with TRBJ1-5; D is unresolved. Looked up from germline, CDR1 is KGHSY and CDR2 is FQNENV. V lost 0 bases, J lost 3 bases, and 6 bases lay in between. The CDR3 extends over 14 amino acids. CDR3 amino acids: CASSQSTFNQPQHF. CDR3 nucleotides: TGTGCCAGCAGCCAATCGACTTTCAATCAGCCCCAGCATTTT.